This entry concerns a single TCR beta chain. Antigen unknown. This record comes from a study of shared clonotypes between healthy human individuals. Background on the study: The people who gave samples were two women and three men aged 18 to 49. Three plates each covered CD4 naive and memory; CD8 naive two, CD8 memory one. Study-level findings and limits: Clonotypes which were not shared had lower generation probabilities than clonotypes that all four donors shared.

Cells designated naive CD8 were CD45RO-negative and were positively selected for CCR7, with terminally differentiated effector memory CD45RA+ cells excluded. Source study methods: Junction-only immunoSEQ data arrived without quality scores, meaning filtering differed. Generated by immunoSEQ multiplex PCR, the TCRdb table keeps only in-frame clones and is missing some. V and J calls plus clone size are reproduced from that table; the DNA served to infer D and trimming. The repertoire holds about 2.2 million clones, roughly 93% seen once, with less than 2% in the top ten. Source material: naive CD8+ T cells from PBMCs. This TCR was sampled from a young man in good health. Some clones in this sample may be carry-over from other donors' samples.

Here the CDR3 DNA reads TGCAGCGTTGAGGGTGATGACAGGGGCAACTACGAGCAGTACTTC. Protein product: CSVEGDDRGNYEQYF. The rearrangement links TRBV29-1 to TRBJ2-7; 8 bases map to TRBD1. CDR1 and CDR2 from the germline V gene are SQVTM and ANQGSEA. This CDR3 has 15 residues. Trimming at V came to 3 bases and at J to 3 bases, leaving 10 bases not matched to a gene.